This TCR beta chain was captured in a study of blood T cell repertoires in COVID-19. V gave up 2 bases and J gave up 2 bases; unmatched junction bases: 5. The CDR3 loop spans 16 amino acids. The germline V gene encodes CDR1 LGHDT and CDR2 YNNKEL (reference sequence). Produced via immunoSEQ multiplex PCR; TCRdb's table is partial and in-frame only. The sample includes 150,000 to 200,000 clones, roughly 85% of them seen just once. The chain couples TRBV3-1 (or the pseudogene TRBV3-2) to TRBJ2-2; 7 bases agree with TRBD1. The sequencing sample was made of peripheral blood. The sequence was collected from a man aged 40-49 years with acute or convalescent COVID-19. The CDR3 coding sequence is TGTGCCAGCAGCCAAAGAGGGACAGTCAACACCGGGGAGCTGTTTTTT. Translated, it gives CASSQRGTVNTGELFF.